This T cell receptor (beta chain) was sequenced during a study of OX40 agonist ivuxolimab in advanced cancers. At the level of the study: Dose-escalation patients' cancers were hepatocellular carcinoma, melanoma, renal cell or head and neck cancer. Subjects had a mean age of about 65 years, with a range of roughly 20 to 80; around 80% were male.

CDR3 size: 13 residues. The V segment lost 5 bases and the J segment 7 bases; nucleotides outside the gene matches: 6. CDR1 is MDHEN, CDR2 SYDVKM, per germline. Here immunoSEQ multiplex PCR was the method, and the copy in TCRdb shows in-frame clones only, minus some. Among about 98,000 clones, roughly 89% were seen once, and the ten largest hold 0.5%. The source was CD4+ or CD8+ T cells sorted from blood, collected in a trial of the OX40 agonist ivuxolimab. This receptor was taken from an adult with an advanced solid tumor such as melanoma, head and neck, liver or kidney cancer. The chain is built from TRBV28 and TRBJ1-2; TRBD1 matches 8 bases. CDR3 in DNA: TGTGCCAGCAGTCTGACAGGGGATGGTGGCTACACCTTC. Residues: CASSLTGDGGYTF.